The sequence of this T cell receptor (beta chain) was determined in a study of T cell responses to AZD1222 COVID-19 vaccine. General study results and limits: Females outnumbered males among donors, who were mostly white British; clonal diversity was possibly underestimated. Seropositive at baseline were only a handful of AZD1222 recipients. Two AZD1222 administrations were followed by greater Spike-specific TCR breadth and depth.

Germline loops: CDR1 MNHEY, CDR2 SVGAGI. Trimming cost V 7 bases and J 8 bases, with 21 bases left between them. CDR3 length: 15 amino acids. The method was immunoSEQ multiplex PCR; TCRdb's version includes in-frame clones alone and lacks a portion of them. The sample includes 100,000 or so clones, about 90% of them seen just once. Concerning this clone itself: Antigen: not known.

The chain links TRBV6-5 to TRBJ2-1; D might be TRBD1 (6 bases). The sequence derives from an adult in good health. Sequencing was performed on peripheral blood, taken on day 0 of MenACWY control vaccination. CDR3 sequence: CASKSQTGTGHEQFF. The CDR3 nucleotides are TGTGCCAGCAAGTCCCAGACAGGCACGGGCCATGAGCAGTTCTTC.